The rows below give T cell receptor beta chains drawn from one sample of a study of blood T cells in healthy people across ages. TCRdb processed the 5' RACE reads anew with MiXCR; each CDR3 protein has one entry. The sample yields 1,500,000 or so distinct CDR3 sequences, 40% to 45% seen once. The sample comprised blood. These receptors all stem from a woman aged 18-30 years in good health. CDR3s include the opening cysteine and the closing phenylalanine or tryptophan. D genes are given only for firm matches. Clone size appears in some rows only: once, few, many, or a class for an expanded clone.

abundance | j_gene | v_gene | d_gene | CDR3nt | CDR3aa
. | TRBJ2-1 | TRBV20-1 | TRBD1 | TGCAGTGCTAGAGTCGTGTCAGGGGGCTTTATAGAGCAGTTCTTC | CSARVVSGGFIEQFF
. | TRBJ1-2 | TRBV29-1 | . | TGCAGCGTTGAAGATTATAAGGCGGATGGCTACACCTTC | CSVEDYKADGYTF
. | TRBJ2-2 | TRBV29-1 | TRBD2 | TGCAGCGTTGAAGTAACGGCTAGCGGGACGAACACCGGGGAGCTGTTTTTT | CSVEVTASGTNTGELFF
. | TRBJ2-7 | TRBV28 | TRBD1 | TGTGCCAGCAGTTTCATACAGGGGTCCTCCTACGAGCAGTACTTC | CASSFIQGSSYEQYF
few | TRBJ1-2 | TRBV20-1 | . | TGCAGTGCTAGCCCGCGGAACTATGGCTACACCTTC | CSASPRNYGYTF
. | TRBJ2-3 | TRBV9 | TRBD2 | TGTGCCAGCAGCGTTACGGCGGGAGGGCCGGTCGATACGCAGTATTTT | CASSVTAGGPVDTQYF
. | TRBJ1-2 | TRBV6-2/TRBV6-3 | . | TGTGCCAGCAGTCCCCTCCGACGTATAAGAAACTATGGCTACACCTTC | CASSPLRRIRNYGYTF
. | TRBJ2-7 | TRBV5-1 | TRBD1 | TGCGCCAGCAGCTTTGCGGGACAGGGCCTGATCGCCTACGAGCAGTACTTC | CASSFAGQGLIAYEQYF
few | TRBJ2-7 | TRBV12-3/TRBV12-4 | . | TGTGCCAGCAGACGGACTAACGGGACTTCCTACGAGCAGTACTTC | CASRRTNGTSYEQYF
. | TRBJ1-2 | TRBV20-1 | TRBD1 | TGCAGTGCTGCCAGACAGGGACTAAACTATGGCTACACCTTC | CSAARQGLNYGYTF
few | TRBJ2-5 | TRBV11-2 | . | TGTGCCAGCAGCTTAGAGATTAGGAGAGAGACCCAGTACTTC | CASSLEIRRETQYF
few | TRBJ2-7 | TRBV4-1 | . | TGCGCCAGCAGCGGACTCCGTACCTACGAGCAGTACTTC | CASSGLRTYEQYF
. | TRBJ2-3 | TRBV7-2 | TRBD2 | TGTGCCAGCACCTGGGAGGGTACCACAGATACGCAGTATTTT | CASTWEGTTDTQYF
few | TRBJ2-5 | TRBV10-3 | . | TGTGCCATCAGTGCGGACTTCAACAATGAGCAGTACTTC | CAISADFNNEQYF
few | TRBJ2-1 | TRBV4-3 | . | TGCGCCAGCAGCACCTTAGGGGTCTACAATGAGCAGTTCTTC | CASSTLGVYNEQFF
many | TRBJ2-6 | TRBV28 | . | TGTGCCAGCAGTTTGCGGTTGGACAGCTCTGGGGCCAACGTCCTGACTTTC | CASSLRLDSSGANVLTF
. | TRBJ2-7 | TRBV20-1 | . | TGCAGTGCTAGGGGCCGGACGGAGACCTACGAGCAGTACTTC | CSARGRTETYEQYF
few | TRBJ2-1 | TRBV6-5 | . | TGTGCCAGCAGTTACGGGGTGAGGGGCTCCTACAATGAGCAGTTCTTC | CASSYGVRGSYNEQFF
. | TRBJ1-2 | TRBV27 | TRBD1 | TGTGCCAGCAGAATACAGGGGAAGGCTAATGGTTACACCTTC | CASRIQGKANGYTF
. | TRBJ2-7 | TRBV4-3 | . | TGCGCCAGCAGCCAAGATAAGTCCGGCTACTACGAGCAGTACTTC | CASSQDKSGYYEQYF
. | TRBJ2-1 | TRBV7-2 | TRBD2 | TGTGCCAGCAGCGCCTCTAGCGGGGGTTACAATGAGCAGTTCTTC | CASSASSGGYNEQFF
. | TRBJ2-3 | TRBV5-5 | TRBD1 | TGTGCCAGCAGCTTGGCCCCCGGGACAGGGAGGCAAGATACGCGGTATTTT | CASSLAPGTGRQDTRYF
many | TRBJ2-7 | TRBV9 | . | TGTGCCAGCAGCGTAGGCCCGGACCATGCCTCCGAGCAGTACTTC | CASSVGPDHASEQYF
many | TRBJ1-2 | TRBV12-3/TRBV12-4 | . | TGTGCCAGCAGCTTAGCGCTGTCTAACTATGGCTACACCTTC | CASSLALSNYGYTF